The clone carrying this TCR beta chain has a single count. What it recognizes is unknown. This sample is drawn from a study of PD-1 blockade in classical Hodgkin lymphoma. Study-wide findings and caveats: Complete responders' diversity at baseline resembled that of newly diagnosed patients.

All patients relapsed after autologous stem cell transplantation, and brentuximab vedotin exposure varied. TCRdb's table, derived via immunoSEQ multiplex PCR, lists solely in-frame clones and lacks some. The sample consists of some 95,000 clones, 80% to 90% of them appearing once. This clonotype was sampled from a human donor with classical Hodgkin lymphoma. The specimen comprised peripheral blood mononuclear cells (PBMCs), sampled before the second cycle of nivolumab.

CDR3: CASSPDIGYGYTF. Here the CDR3 DNA reads TGTGCCAGCTCACCGGACATCGGCTATGGCTACACCTTC. The genes are TRBV18 and TRBJ1-2, with a tentative D call TRBD1 (5 bases). The CDR3 spans 13 residues. The V gene's germline CDR1 is KGHSH and CDR2 LQKENI. Deletions cut 3 bases from V and 4 bases from J, with 9 bases between. The entire variable domain, with the rest obtained from reference TRBV18 and TRBJ1-2, is as follows: NAGVMQNPRHLVRRRGQEARLRCSPMKGHSHVYWYRQLPEEGLKFMVYLQKENIIDESGMPKERFSAEFPKEGPSILRIQQVVRGDSAAYFCASSPDIGYGYTFGSGTRLTVV.